This TCR beta chain is from a study of shared clonotypes between healthy human individuals. About the study: Each donor's CD8 memory used one plate, CD8 naive two, each CD4 subset three. General observations from the study: In general, naive subsets displayed greater estimated richness than memory subsets did.

Per sorted-subset replicate PCR, input was roughly 200 ng DNA, representing roughly 30,000 T cell genomes. This table comes from immunoSEQ multiplex PCR, and its TCRdb copy is limited to in-frame clones, with some not included. The table includes some 2 million clones, about 95% detected once. With 3 bases clipped from V and 5 bases from J, the junction kept 4 bases outside the gene matches. The length of the CDR3 is 13 residues. From germline, CDR1 is SGDLS and CDR2 YYNGEE. A remark on this clone: Its specificity is unknown.

CD8 cells classed as naive were CD45RO-negative and positively selected for CCR7, excluding terminally differentiated effector memory CD45RA+ cells. The sequence was collected from a man younger than 35 in good health. The V call is TRBV9, the J call TRBJ2-5; TRBD2 matches at 7 bases. The sequenced sample was naive CD8+ T cells sorted from blood. CDR3 bases: TGTGCCAGCAGCGCGGGGGGAACGGAGACCCAGTACTTC. It codes for CASSAGGTETQYF.